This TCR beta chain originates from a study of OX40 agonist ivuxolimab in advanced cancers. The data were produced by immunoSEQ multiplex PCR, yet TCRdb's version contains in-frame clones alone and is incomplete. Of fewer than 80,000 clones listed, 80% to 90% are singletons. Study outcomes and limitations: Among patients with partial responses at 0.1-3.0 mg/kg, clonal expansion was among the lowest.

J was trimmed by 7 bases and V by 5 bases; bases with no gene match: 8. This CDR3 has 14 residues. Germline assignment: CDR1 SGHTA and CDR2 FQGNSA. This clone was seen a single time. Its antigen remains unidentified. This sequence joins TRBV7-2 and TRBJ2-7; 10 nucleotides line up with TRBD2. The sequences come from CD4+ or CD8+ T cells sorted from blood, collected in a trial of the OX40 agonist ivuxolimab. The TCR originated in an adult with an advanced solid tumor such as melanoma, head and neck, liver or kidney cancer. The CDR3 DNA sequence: TGTGCCAGCAGCCCCACTAGCGGGATCGGGGAGCAGTACTTC. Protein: CASSPTSGIGEQYF.